The 15 T cell receptor beta chains below all came from one sample that was sequenced in a study of molecular identifiers for immune sequencing clone quantification. Using its own MiXCR run on the PCR reads, TCRdb lists one record per CDR3 protein. The table includes over 550,000 distinct CDR3 sequences, about 25% detected once. What was sequenced was naive CD8+ T cells from blood, with Jurkat cell RNA spiked in. Described subset: FACS-sorted CD8+CD4-CCR7+CD45RA+ naive T cells. These TCRs come from a human donor in good health. Some libraries in this study had Jurkat cell RNA spiked in.

This clonotype was recorded many times. The chain carries TRBV6-5 and TRBJ1-1, with TRBD1 as a possible D gene (5 bases). V shed 5 bases and J shed 5 bases, with 12 bases lying between them. Germline values: CDR1 MNHEY, CDR2 SVGAGI. The CDR3 contains 13 residues. The chain's CDR3 is CASSEGLRTEAFF. CDR3 nucleotide sequence: TGTGCCAGCAGTGAGGGACTTCGGACTGAAGCTTTCTTT.

CDR3: CASSRGSDQPQHF. CDR3 in DNA: TGCGCCAGCAGCAGGGGGTCCGATCAGCCCCAGCATTTT. The gene calls are TRBV4-1 and TRBJ1-5; weak D call: TRBD1 (6 bases). V lost 5 bases and J 5 bases, leaving 10 bases between the germline ends. This CDR3 is built from 13 residues. Germline values: CDR1 MGHRA, CDR2 YSYEKL.

Ten or more counts support this clonotype. The chain has TRBV7-9 and TRBJ2-3, with no clear D. The CDR3 loop spans 13 amino acids. V shed 1 base and J shed 4 bases, with 6 bases lying between them. Germline V gene data show CDR1 as SEHNR and CDR2 as FQNEAQ (reference sequence). Here the CDR3 DNA reads TGTGCCAGCAGCTTAGAGATTGCAGATACGCAGTATTTT. Protein product: CASSLEIADTQYF.

Written as DNA, the CDR3 is TGTGCCAGCAGAGGAATTTCCTACGAGCAGTACTTC. Its protein product is CASRGISYEQYF. V usage is TRBV2 and J usage is TRBJ2-7; D not resolved. V was trimmed by 6 bases and J by 1 base, leaving 7 bases between them. In germline, CDR1 is SNHLY, CDR2 FYNNEI. CDR3 length: 12 residues.

The chain joins TRBV3-1 to TRBJ2-1, with TRBD2 matching 9 bases. This CDR3 has 15 residues. V shed 4 bases and J 8 bases; nucleotides not matched to a gene: 9. Looked up from germline, CDR1 is LGHDT and CDR2 is YNNKEL (reference sequence). As DNA, the CDR3 is TGTGCCAGCAGCCTAGAGGCGGGAGGGATCGATGAGCAGTTCTTC. It is translated as CASSLEAGGIDEQFF.

This clonotype was picked up one time. One junction end does not reproduce the germline sequence, and a read error may be involved. The V gene is TRBV2, the J gene TRBJ1-1; D gene ambiguous. This CDR3 region has 13 residues. Germline V lookup: CDR1 SNHLY, CDR2 FYNNEI. CDR3 residues: CASSELVSPEASF. CDR3 in DNA: TGTGCCAGCAGTGAACTAGTTTCCCCTGAAGCTTCCTTT.

This clonotype was counted between two and nine times. The chain uses TRBV13 and TRBJ2-5; 11 nucleotides line up with TRBD1. The junction had 5 bases not matched to a gene; V was cut back by 4 bases and J by 4 bases. Per the germline V gene, CDR1 is PRHDT and CDR2 is FYEKMQ (reference sequence). The CDR3 sequence is 15 residues long. CDR3 in amino acids: CASSSDRGRGETQYF. The CDR3 nucleotides are TGTGCCAGCAGCTCGGACAGGGGGCGGGGAGAGACCCAGTACTTC.

This clonotype was recorded many times. The chain joins TRBV18 to TRBJ2-3; no reliable D call. Looked up from germline, CDR1 is KGHSH and CDR2 is LQKENI. This CDR3 has 13 amino acids. Trimming cost V 2 bases and J 1 base, with 4 bases left between them. CDR3 loop: CASSPFGTDTQYF. DNA of the CDR3: TGTGCCAGCTCACCATTCGGCACAGATACGCAGTATTTT. The full variable domain, rest sourced from reference TRBV18 and TRBJ2-3, is NAGVMQNPRHLVRRRGQEARLRCSPMKGHSHVYWYRQLPEEGLKFMVYLQKENIIDESGMPKERFSAEFPKEGPSILRIQQVVRGDSAAYFCASSPFGTDTQYFGPGTRLTVL.

The chain uses TRBV19 and TRBJ1-5; D not resolved. Germline assignment: CDR1 LNHDA and CDR2 SQIVND (reference sequence). This CDR3 is 13 amino acids long. V dropped 10 bases and J dropped 5 bases, with 15 bases sitting between them. The CDR3, as DNA: TGTGCCACCGGGGAAAACATGTATCAGCCCCAGCATTTT. Amino acid sequence: CATGENMYQPQHF.

This clonotype has a count of ten or more. The rearrangement links TRBV20-1 to TRBJ1-6; a weak D match, TRBD1 (5 bases). The germline CDR1 and CDR2 sequences are DFQATT and SNEGSKA (reference sequence). The CDR3 runs to 13 residues. V lost 7 bases and J 5 bases, leaving 12 bases between the germline ends. CDR3 coding DNA: TGCAGTGTCGGGGGACCGAATAATTCACCCCTCCACTTT. Encoded protein: CSVGGPNNSPLHF.

The chain employs TRBV11-2 and TRBJ2-1, with TRBD1 matching 9 bases. Germline CDR1 reads SGHAT; CDR2 reads FQNNGV. The J segment lost 5 bases and the V segment lost 0 bases, leaving 8 bases of the junction unmatched. This CDR3 has 17 amino acids. CDR3: CASSLDWDRAVHNEQFF. The CDR3 DNA is TGTGCCAGCAGCTTAGATTGGGACAGGGCGGTCCACAATGAGCAGTTCTTC.

In this sample, this clonotype turned up many times. The chain carries TRBV6-2 or TRBV6-3 and TRBJ1-1; the match to TRBD1 covers 7 bases. Germline loops: CDR1 MNHEY, CDR2 SVGEGT. This CDR3 has 15 amino acids. With 7 bases clipped from V and 8 bases from J, the junction kept 16 bases outside the gene matches. The CDR3 DNA reads TGTGCCAGCATGAGCGGACTGAGGACAGGAGACGAAGCTTTCTTT. Translated, it gives CASMSGLRTGDEAFF.

About this clonotype: This may be a read error: a much more frequent sequence differs by one nucleotide. Because it lacks the conserved phenylalanine or tryptophan at the end, this CDR3 is likely a read error. The chain joins TRBV29-1 to TRBJ2-2; TRBD1 matches 7 bases. The CDR3 is 15 amino acids. Germline V gives CDR1 SQVTM, CDR2 ANQGSEA. Trimming cost V 6 bases and J 4 bases; bases outside gene matches: 11. CDR3 sequence reads: CSVTMTGMGTGELFI. In DNA form, the CDR3 reads TGCAGCGTGACAATGACAGGGATGGGCACCGGGGAGCTGTTTATT.

The sample holds a few counts of this clonotype. This may be a read error, as it is one base from a much larger clone. Here the CDR3 omits its conserved ending phenylalanine or tryptophan, so a read error is the likely source. The V gene is TRBV13, the J gene TRBJ2-3; D unclear. V was trimmed by 4 bases and J by 1 base, leaving 9 bases between them. The CDR3 is 14 amino acids. CDR1 is PRHDT, CDR2 FYEKMQ, per germline (reference sequence). DNA of the CDR3: TGTGCCAGCAGCTCCCGCACCGGCACAGATACGCAGTATCTT. Translated: CASSSRTGTDTQYL.

This clonotype was observed a few times. The J gene is TRBJ1-1, the V gene TRBV6-1, with D tentatively TRBD1 (6 bases). The germline V gene has CDR1 MNHNS and CDR2 SASEGT. V was trimmed by 3 bases and J by 1 base, leaving 9 bases between them. The CDR3 runs 14 residues. Here the CDR3 DNA reads TGTGCCAGCAGTGAGATACAGGGGAACACTGAAGCTTTCTTT. This sequence encodes CASSEIQGNTEAFF.